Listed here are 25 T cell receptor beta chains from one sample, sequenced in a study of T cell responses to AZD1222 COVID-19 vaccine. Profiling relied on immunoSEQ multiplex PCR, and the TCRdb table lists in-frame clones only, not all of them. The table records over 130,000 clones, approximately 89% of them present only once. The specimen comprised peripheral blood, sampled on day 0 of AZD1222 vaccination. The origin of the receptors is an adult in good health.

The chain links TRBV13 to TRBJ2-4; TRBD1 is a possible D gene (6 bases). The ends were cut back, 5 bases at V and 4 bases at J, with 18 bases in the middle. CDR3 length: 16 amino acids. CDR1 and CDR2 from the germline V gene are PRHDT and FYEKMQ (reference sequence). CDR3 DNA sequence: TGTGCCAGCAGCCCTCCCCCCGGACAGCTTAAAAACATTCAGTACTTC. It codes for CASSPPPGQLKNIQYF.

CDR3: CASRKGDRGAYNEQFF. The CDR3 bases are TGTGCCAGCAGAAAGGGGGACAGGGGTGCATACAATGAGCAGTTCTTC. This chain links TRBV27 with TRBJ2-1, with 10 bases fitting TRBD1. The germline V gene encodes CDR1 MNHEY and CDR2 SMNVEV (reference sequence). The CDR3 sequence is 16 residues long. V was pared by 6 bases and J by 4 bases, with 9 bases of the junction left unmatched.

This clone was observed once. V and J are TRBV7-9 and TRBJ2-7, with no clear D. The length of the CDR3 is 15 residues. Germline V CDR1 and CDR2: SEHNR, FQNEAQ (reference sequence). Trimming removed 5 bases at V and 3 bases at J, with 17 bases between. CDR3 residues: CASSRTDGRYYEQYF. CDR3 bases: TGTGCCAGCAGCCGCACTGACGGCCGGTACTACGAGCAGTACTTC.

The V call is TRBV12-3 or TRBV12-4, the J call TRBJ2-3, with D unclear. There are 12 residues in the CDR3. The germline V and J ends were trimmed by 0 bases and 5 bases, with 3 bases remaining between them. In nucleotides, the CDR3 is TGTGCCAGCAGTTTAGCGGGAGATACGCAGTATTTT. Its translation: CASSLAGDTQYF.

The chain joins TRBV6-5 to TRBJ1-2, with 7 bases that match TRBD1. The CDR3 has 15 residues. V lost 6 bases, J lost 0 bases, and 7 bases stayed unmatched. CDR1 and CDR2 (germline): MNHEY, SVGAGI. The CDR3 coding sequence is TGTGCCAGCAGACCCACAGGGGAGGCTAACTATGGCTACACCTTC. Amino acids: CASRPTGEANYGYTF.

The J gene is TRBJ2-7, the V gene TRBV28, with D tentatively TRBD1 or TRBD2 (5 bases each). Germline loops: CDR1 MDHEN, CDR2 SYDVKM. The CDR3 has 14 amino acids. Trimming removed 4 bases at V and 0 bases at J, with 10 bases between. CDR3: CASSWGILSYEQYF. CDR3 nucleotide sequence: TGTGCCAGCAGTTGGGGGATCCTCTCCTACGAGCAGTACTTC. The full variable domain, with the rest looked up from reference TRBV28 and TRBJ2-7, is DVKVTQSSRYLVKRTGEKVFLECVQDMDHENMFWYRQDPGLGLRLIYFSYDVKMKEKGDIPEGYSVSREKKERFSLILESASTNQTSMYLCASSWGILSYEQYFGPGTRLTVT.

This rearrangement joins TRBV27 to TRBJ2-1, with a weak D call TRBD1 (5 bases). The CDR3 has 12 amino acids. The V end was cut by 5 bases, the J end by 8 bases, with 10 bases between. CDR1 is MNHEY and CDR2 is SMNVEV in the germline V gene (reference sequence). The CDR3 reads CASSRGSDEQFF. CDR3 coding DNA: TGTGCCAGCAGTAGGGGCAGCGATGAGCAGTTCTTC.

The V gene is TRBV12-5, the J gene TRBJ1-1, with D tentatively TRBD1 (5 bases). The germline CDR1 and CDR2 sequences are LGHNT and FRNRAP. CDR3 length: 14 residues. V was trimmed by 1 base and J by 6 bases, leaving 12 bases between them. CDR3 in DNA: TGTGCTAGTGGTTTGGGAGGACGGGGGGCTGAAGCTTTCTTT. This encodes CASGLGGRGAEAFF.

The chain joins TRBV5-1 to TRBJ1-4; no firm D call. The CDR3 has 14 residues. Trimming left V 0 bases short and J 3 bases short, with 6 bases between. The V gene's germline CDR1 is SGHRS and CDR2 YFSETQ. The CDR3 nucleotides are TGCGCCAGCAGCTTGGGGAGGGCTAATGAAAAACTGTTTTTT. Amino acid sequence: CASSLGRANEKLFF.

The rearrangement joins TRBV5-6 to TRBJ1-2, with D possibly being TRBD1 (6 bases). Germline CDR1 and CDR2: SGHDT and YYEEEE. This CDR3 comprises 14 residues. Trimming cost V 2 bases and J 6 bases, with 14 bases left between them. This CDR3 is CASSFQGFSNGYTF. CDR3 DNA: TGTGCCAGCAGCTTCCAGGGGTTTAGTAATGGCTACACCTTC.

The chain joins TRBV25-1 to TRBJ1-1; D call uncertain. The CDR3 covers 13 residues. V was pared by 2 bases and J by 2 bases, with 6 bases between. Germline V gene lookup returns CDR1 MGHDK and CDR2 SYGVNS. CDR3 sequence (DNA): TGTGCCAGCAGTGAAGTGTTTAACACTGAAGCTTTCTTT. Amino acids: CASSEVFNTEAFF. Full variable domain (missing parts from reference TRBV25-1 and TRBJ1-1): EADIYQTPRYLVIGTGKKITLECSQTMGHDKMYWYQQDPGMELHLIHYSYGVNSTEKGDLSSESTVSRIRTEHFPLTLESARPSHTSQYLCASSEVFNTEAFFGQGTRLTVV.

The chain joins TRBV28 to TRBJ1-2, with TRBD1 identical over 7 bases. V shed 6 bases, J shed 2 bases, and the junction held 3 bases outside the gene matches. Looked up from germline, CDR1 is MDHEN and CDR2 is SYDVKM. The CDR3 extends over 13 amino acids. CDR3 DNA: TGTGCCAGCAGCCTGGGACAGAACTATGGCTACACCTTC. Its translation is CASSLGQNYGYTF.

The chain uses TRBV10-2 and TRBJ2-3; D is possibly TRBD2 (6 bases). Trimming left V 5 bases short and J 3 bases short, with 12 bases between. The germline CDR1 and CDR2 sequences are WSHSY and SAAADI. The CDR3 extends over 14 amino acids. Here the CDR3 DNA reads TGCGCCAGCAGTCGGCGGGAAGTAACAGATACGCAGTATTTT. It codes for CASSRREVTDTQYF.

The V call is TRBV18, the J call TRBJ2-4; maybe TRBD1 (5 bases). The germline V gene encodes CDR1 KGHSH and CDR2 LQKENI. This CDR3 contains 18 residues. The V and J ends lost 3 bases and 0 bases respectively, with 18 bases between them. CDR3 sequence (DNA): TGTGCCAGCTCACCCGAAGCGCCGGGCAGGGAAGCCAAAAACATTCAGTACTTC. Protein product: CASSPEAPGREAKNIQYF.

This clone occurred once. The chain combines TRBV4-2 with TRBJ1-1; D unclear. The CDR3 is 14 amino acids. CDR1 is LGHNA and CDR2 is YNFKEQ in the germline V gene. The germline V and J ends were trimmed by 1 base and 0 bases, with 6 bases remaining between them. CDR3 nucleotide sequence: TGTGCCAGCAGCCAAGGGGATTTGAACACTGAAGCTTTCTTT. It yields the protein CASSQGDLNTEAFF.

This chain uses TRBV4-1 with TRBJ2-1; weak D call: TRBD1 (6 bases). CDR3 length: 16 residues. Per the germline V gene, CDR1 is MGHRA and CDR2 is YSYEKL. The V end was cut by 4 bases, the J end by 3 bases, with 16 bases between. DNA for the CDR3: TGCGCCAGCAGCCCCTCGACAGGCGACCTCTACAATGAGCAGTTCTTC. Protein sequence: CASSPSTGDLYNEQFF.

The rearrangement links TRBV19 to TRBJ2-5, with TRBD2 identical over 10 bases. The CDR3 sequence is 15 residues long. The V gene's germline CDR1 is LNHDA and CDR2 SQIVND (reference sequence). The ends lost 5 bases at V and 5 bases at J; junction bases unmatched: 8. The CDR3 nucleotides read TGTGCCAGTAGTGCCCGACTAGCGGGTCTTGAGACCCAGTACTTC. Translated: CASSARLAGLETQYF.

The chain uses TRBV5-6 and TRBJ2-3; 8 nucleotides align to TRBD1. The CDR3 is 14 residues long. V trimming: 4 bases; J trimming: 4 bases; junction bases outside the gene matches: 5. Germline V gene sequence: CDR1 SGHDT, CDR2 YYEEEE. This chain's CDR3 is CASSQGAIPDTQYF. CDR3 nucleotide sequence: TGTGCCAGCAGCCAGGGGGCGATACCAGATACGCAGTATTTT.

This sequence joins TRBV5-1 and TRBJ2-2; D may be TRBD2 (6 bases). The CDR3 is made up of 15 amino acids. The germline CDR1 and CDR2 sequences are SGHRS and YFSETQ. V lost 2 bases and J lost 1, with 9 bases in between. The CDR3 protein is CASSLFGRNTGELFF. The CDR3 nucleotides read TGCGCCAGCAGCTTATTCGGGAGGAACACCGGGGAGCTGTTTTTT.

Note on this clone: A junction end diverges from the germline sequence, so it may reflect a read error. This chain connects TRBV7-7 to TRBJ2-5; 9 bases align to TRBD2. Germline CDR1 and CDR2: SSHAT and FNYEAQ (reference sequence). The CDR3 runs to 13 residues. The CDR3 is CASSGGMEETQYF. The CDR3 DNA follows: TGTGCTAGCAGCGGGGGGATGGAAGAGACCCAGTACTTC.

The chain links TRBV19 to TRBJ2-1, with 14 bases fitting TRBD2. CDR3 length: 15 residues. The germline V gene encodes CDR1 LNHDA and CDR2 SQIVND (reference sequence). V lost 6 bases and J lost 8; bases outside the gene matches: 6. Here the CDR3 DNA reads TGTGCCAGTAGCTCCGGGACTAGCGGGAGTTATGAGCAGTTCTTC. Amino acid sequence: CASSSGTSGSYEQFF.

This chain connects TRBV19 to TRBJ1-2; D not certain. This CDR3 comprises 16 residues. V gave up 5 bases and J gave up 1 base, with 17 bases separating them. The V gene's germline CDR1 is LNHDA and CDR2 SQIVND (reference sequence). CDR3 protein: CASSATQTGSNYGYTF. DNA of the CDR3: TGTGCCAGTAGTGCGACCCAGACCGGGAGTAACTATGGCTACACCTTC.

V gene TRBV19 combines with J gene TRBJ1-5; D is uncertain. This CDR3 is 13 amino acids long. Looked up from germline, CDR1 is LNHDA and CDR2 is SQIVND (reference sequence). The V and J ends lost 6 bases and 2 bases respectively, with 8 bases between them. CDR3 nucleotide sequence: TGTGCCAGTAGGACGGTTCGCAATCAGCCCCAGCATTTT. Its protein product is CASRTVRNQPQHF.

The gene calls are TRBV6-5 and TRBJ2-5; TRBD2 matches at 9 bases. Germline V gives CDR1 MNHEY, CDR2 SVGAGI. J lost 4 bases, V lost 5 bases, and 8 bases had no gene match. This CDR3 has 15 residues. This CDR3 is CASSPGLAYRETQYF. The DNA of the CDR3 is TGTGCCAGCAGTCCGGGACTAGCTTATAGAGAGACCCAGTACTTC.

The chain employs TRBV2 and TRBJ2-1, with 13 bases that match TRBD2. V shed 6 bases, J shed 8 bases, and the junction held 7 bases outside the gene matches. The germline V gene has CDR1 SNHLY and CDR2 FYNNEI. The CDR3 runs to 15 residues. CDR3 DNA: TGTGCCAGCAGGACACTAGCGGGGGGGATCCATGAGCAGTTCTTC. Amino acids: CASRTLAGGIHEQFF.